A single TCR beta chain is shown here with its context. The data derive from a study of cytomegalovirus exposure and HLA in healthy donors. CDR3 length equals 14 residues. Per the germline V gene, CDR1 is MNHEY and CDR2 is SMNVEV (reference sequence). With V trimmed by 3 bases and J by 6 bases, 4 bases remained unmatched. The PCR had 60 Vbeta and 13 Jbeta primers. TCRdb's table, derived via immunoSEQ multiplex PCR, lists solely in-frame clones and lacks some. The sample shows approximately 98,000 clones, 75% to 85% of them seen only once. The sequenced sample was PBMCs. This sequence originates from a young man in good health and CMV-seropositive. The chain recombines TRBV27 with TRBJ2-3, with TRBD2 matching over 9 bases. As DNA, the CDR3 is TGTGCCAGCAGTTTGCTCCTAGCGGGGGATACGCAGTATTTT. Translating gives CASSLLLAGDTQYF.